The 9 T cell receptor beta chains in this list originate from one sample, sequenced in a study of shared clonotypes between healthy human individuals. The protocol was immunoSEQ multiplex PCR, while the TCRdb copy is restricted to in-frame clones and leaves out a portion. Of over a million clones listed, just under 99% are singletons. The sample was naive CD4+ T cells sorted from blood. Subset in this sample: CD45RA+ positively selected. These receptor sequences come from a man aged 25-45 years in good health.

The rearrangement joins TRBV4-2 to TRBJ2-3; TRBD2 is a possible D gene (5 bases). The CDR3 runs 16 residues. Trimming removed 0 bases at V and 2 bases at J, with 12 bases between. Germline loops: CDR1 LGHNA, CDR2 YNFKEQ. The CDR3 coding sequence is TGTGCCAGCAGCCAAGAGAGGCTAGCCGTCACAGATACGCAGTATTTT. As protein: CASSQERLAVTDTQYF.

The V gene is TRBV28, the J gene TRBJ2-1, with TRBD2 matching 11 bases. Trimming removed 6 bases from V and 1 base from J; junction bases left unmatched: 8. This CDR3 contains 17 residues. CDR1 is MDHEN, CDR2 SYDVKM, per germline. CDR3 protein: CASSRTSGSTSYNEQFF. The CDR3, as DNA: TGTGCCAGCAGCCGTACTAGCGGGAGTACGTCCTACAATGAGCAGTTCTTC.

The sample holds one count of this clone. The chain employs TRBV5-1 and TRBJ2-2; 8 bases map to TRBD2. The CDR3 loop spans 13 amino acids. Germline V gene lookup returns CDR1 SGHRS and CDR2 YFSETQ. With 4 bases clipped from V and 6 bases from J, the junction kept 2 bases outside the gene matches. For the CDR3, the DNA is TGCGCCAGCAGCACGCGGGGGGCCGGGGAGCTGTTTTTT. This encodes CASSTRGAGELFF.

About this clone: The sample has other DNA sequences that encode this CDR3 too. The chain joins TRBV18 to TRBJ1-3; 11 bases match TRBD1. Germline V gene data show CDR1 as KGHSH and CDR2 as LQKENI. Unmatched junction bases numbered 2, after V lost 2 bases and J lost 2 bases. This CDR3 has 16 residues. DNA of the CDR3: TGTGCCAGCTCACCAAAGGGACAGGGGGCTGGAAACACCATATATTTT. It specifies CASSPKGQGAGNTIYF.

The CDR3 sequence: CASSSRDEQFF. In DNA, the CDR3 is TGTGCCAGCAGTTCTCGGGATGAGCAGTTCTTC. This chain uses TRBV2 with TRBJ2-1, with no clear D. The V end lost 5 bases, the J end lost 8 bases, and 7 bases lay between the germline ends. Germline V gene lookup returns CDR1 SNHLY and CDR2 FYNNEI. This CDR3 contains 11 residues.

The V gene is TRBV7-9, the J gene TRBJ2-7; possibly TRBD1 for D (6 bases). CDR1 SEHNR and CDR2 FQNEAQ come from the germline V gene (reference sequence). With 1 base removed from V and 2 bases from J, the gap between germline ends came to 15 bases. The CDR3 has 16 residues. The CDR3, as DNA: TGTGCCAGCAGCTTAGAGGTGGGGGCGGTTGCCTACGAGCAGTACTTC. This translates into CASSLEVGAVAYEQYF. Combining the CDR3 with reference TRBV7-9 and TRBJ2-7 gives the whole variable domain DTGVSQNPRHKITKRGQNVTFRCDPISEHNRLYWYRQTLGQGPEFLTYFQNEAQLEKSRLLSDRFSAERPKGSFSTLEIQRTEQGDSAMYLCASSLEVGAVAYEQYFGPGTRLTVT.

The chain has TRBV27 and TRBJ1-1, with 10 positions matching TRBD1. Germline V gene data show CDR1 as MNHEY and CDR2 as SMNVEV (reference sequence). This CDR3 comprises 13 residues. V was pared by 6 bases and J by 4 bases, with 2 bases of the junction left unmatched. CDR3 sequence (DNA): TGTGCCAGCAGATGGACAGGGGGCACTGAAGCTTTCTTT. Translation: CASRWTGGTEAFF.

The rearrangement joins TRBV18 to TRBJ2-2; TRBD1 matches at 10 bases. Germline V lookup: CDR1 KGHSH, CDR2 LQKENI. Germline trimming cut 1 base from V and 4 bases from J; bases unmatched to any gene: 6. The CDR3 loop spans 17 amino acids. CDR3 nucleotide sequence: TGTGCCAGCTCACCACGAGACAGGGGGCCGATCACCGGGGAGCTGTTTTTT. It encodes CASSPRDRGPITGELFF.

This clone was detected only a few times. The rearrangement joins TRBV18 to TRBJ1-5, with a possible D match to TRBD1 (5 bases). Germline CDR1 KGHSH, CDR2 LQKENI. This CDR3 has 15 residues. The V end lost 3 bases, the J end lost 0 bases, and 9 bases lay between the germline ends. CDR3 in DNA: TGTGCCAGCTCACCCTCAGGGAATAGCAATCAGCCCCAGCATTTT. It specifies CASSPSGNSNQPQHF.